This T cell receptor (beta chain) derives from a study of blood T cell repertoires in COVID-19. Turning to the study itself: Samples representing acute and convalescent COVID-19 were sourced from the United States, Italy and Spain. In each case, the material was cDNA or gDNA derived from T cells, B-cell-depleted T cells, or PBMCs.

Germline V CDR1 and CDR2: MDHEN, SYDVKM. Germline trimming cut 6 bases from V and 6 bases from J; bases unmatched to any gene: 9. The CDR3 is 15 residues long. Per the study methods: Nucleated cell number was recorded as an estimate derived from reference gene primer amplification. Here immunoSEQ multiplex PCR was the method, and the copy in TCRdb shows in-frame clones only, minus some. The DNA was the basis for D and trimming; V, J and clone size are from that table. The sample gives some 530,000 clones, 80% to 90% of which show up once; roughly 3.1% is in the top ten. J is TRBJ1-5 and V is TRBV28; 9 bases are shared with TRBD1. Sequencing was performed on peripheral blood. This TCR came from a human donor in a cohort sampled during active COVID-19. Written as DNA, the CDR3 is TGTGCCAGCAGAGTCGACAGGGGGGGTGGTCAGCCCCAGCATTTT. Protein: CASRVDRGGGQPQHF.